The subject of this entry is one TCR beta chain. The data are from a study of CD8+ T cells in alopecia areata. This CDR3 is 14 amino acids long. Trimming took off 1 base at V and 13 bases at J, with 19 bases between the two ends. Germline CDR1 reads SGHDT; CDR2 reads YYEEEE. Extracted RNA was reverse transcribed into cDNA, the sequencing template. Produced via immunoSEQ multiplex PCR; TCRdb's table is partial and in-frame only. The sample lists over 150,000 clones, about 48% occurring once. Treatment: oral pan-JAK inhibitor, 5-10 mg twice daily. The V and J genes are TRBV5-6 and TRBJ2-3, with D perhaps TRBD2 (5 bases). The sequence was obtained from a human donor with alopecia areata. Sample: CD8+ T cells sorted from blood, taken at week 24, from a patient treated with tofacitinib. CDR3 DNA: TGTGCCAGCAGCTTGTCTGCGGGTCCCCCTATGAAGTATTTT. Protein product: CASSLSAGPPMKYF.